The source of this TCR beta chain is a study of T cell changes during pregnancy in multiple sclerosis. Trimming took off 7 bases at V and 2 bases at J, with 14 bases between the two ends. This CDR3 contains 14 residues. Germline CDR1 reads LNHDA; CDR2 reads SQIVND (reference sequence). TCRdb's copy holds only in-frame clones and misses some; the assay was immunoSEQ multiplex PCR. The table lists 60,000 to 70,000 clones, 90% to 95% of them singletons. This clonotype originated in a female donor in good health, enrolled as a control in a pregnancy study. This chain connects TRBV19 to TRBJ1-2; D gene unclear. Sample: peripheral blood, taken after pregnancy. CDR3 in amino acids: CASTPMPTNYGYTF. In nucleotides, the CDR3 is TGTGCCAGTACCCCCATGCCCACAAACTATGGCTACACCTTC.